This entry lists 20 T cell receptor beta chains sequenced from one sample in a study of blood T cell repertoires in COVID-19. The data were produced by immunoSEQ multiplex PCR, yet TCRdb's version contains in-frame clones alone and is incomplete. This sample has over 70,000 clones, with approximately 88% found just once. Sequenced input: peripheral blood. Receptors were obtained from a man at least 80 years old with acute or convalescent COVID-19.

This clone was seen a single time. The V gene is TRBV19, the J gene TRBJ2-7, with 12 bases lining up with TRBD2. The CDR3 consists of 15 residues. V gave up 6 bases and J gave up 3 bases; unmatched junction bases: 6. The germline gives CDR1 LNHDA, CDR2 SQIVND (reference sequence). The CDR3 spells CASSLPGLAGYEQYF. The CDR3 DNA reads as TGTGCCAGTAGCTTACCGGGACTAGCGGGCTACGAGCAGTACTTC.

This clone has more than one count but fewer than ten. The rearrangement uses TRBV18 and TRBJ2-3; D gene uncertain. CDR1 and CDR2 (germline): KGHSH, LQKENI. The CDR3 extends over 13 amino acids. V was trimmed by 6 bases and J by 3 bases, leaving 10 bases between them. CDR3 protein: CASSLISTDTQYF. CDR3 in DNA: TGTGCCAGCTCGCTAATTTCTACAGATACGCAGTATTTT. Variable domain in full (rest from reference TRBV18 and TRBJ2-3): NAGVMQNPRHLVRRRGQEARLRCSPMKGHSHVYWYRQLPEEGLKFMVYLQKENIIDESGMPKERFSAEFPKEGPSILRIQQVVRGDSAAYFCASSLISTDTQYFGPGTRLTVL.

The V and J genes are TRBV7-2 and TRBJ2-5, with 11 bases fitting TRBD1. The germline V gene has CDR1 SGHTA and CDR2 FQGNSA. The CDR3 loop spans 18 amino acids. With 2 bases clipped from V and 3 bases from J, the junction kept 11 bases outside the gene matches. The CDR3 coding sequence is TGTGCCAGCAGCTTACCCCCCCGGGACAGGGGGAATAAAGAGACCCAGTACTTC. Amino acid sequence: CASSLPPRDRGNKETQYF.

This rearrangement joins TRBV6-5 to TRBJ2-5; D not resolved. V was shortened by 7 bases and J by 2 bases, with 5 bases between the two germline ends. CDR3 length: 11 residues. Germline V gene data show CDR1 as MNHEY and CDR2 as SVGAGI. In DNA form, the CDR3 reads TGTGCCAGCACCTTACAAGAGACCCAGTACTTC. Protein: CASTLQETQYF.

This clone showed up just once. The CDR3 DNA follows: TGTGCCAGCAGCCAAGGGCTTGGGCAAGCCGGCTATGAGCAGTTCTTC. Translation gives CASSQGLGQAGYEQFF. V usage is TRBV3-1 (or the pseudogene TRBV3-2) and J usage is TRBJ2-1; D ambiguous. CDR3 length: 16 residues. CDR1 is LGHDT, CDR2 YNNKEL, per germline (reference sequence). V lost 1 base to trimming and J lost 8 bases, with 18 bases between them.

This clone has a handful of counts. The chain recombines TRBV9 with TRBJ2-5, with a possible D match to TRBD2 (6 bases). Between the trimmed V and J ends, which lost 3 bases and 0 bases, there was a span of 6 bases. The CDR3 totals 13 residues. The germline gives CDR1 SGDLS, CDR2 YYNGEE. The CDR3 sequence: CASSGGNQETQYF. DNA of the CDR3: TGTGCCAGCAGCGGCGGGAACCAAGAGACCCAGTACTTC.

This chain connects TRBV18 to TRBJ2-6; TRBD1 agrees at 8 bases. The CDR3 is 16 residues long. Per germline, CDR1 KGHSH and CDR2 LQKENI. The trim removed 3 bases at V and 3 bases at J, leaving 4 bases unmatched. The CDR3 DNA sequence: TGTGCCAGCTCACCTCGACAGGGGCTTGGGGCCAACGTCCTGACTTTC. Translating gives CASSPRQGLGANVLTF.

The chain employs TRBV6-6 and TRBJ2-1, with TRBD1 identical over 8 bases. The CDR3 sequence is 16 residues long. The V and J ends lost 2 bases and 4 bases, in that order; junction bases with no gene match: 7. The V gene's germline CDR1 is MNHNY and CDR2 SVGAGI (reference sequence). The CDR3 nucleotides read TGTGCCAGCAGTTACGCTGGACAGGGCCTGTACAATGAGCAGTTCTTC. Its protein is CASSYAGQGLYNEQFF.

The J gene is TRBJ1-2, the V gene TRBV24-1; 8 bases agree with TRBD1. Looked up from germline, CDR1 is KGHDR and CDR2 is SFDVKD. There are 14 residues in the CDR3. V gave up 3 bases and J gave up 7 bases; unmatched junction bases: 6. The CDR3 loop is CATSDQDRVGGYTF. The CDR3 nucleotides are TGTGCCACCAGTGATCAGGACAGGGTCGGTGGCTACACCTTC.

The V and J genes are TRBV2 and TRBJ1-2, with D hard to call. This CDR3 contains 11 residues. Trimming removed 7 bases from V and 6 bases from J, with 9 bases in between. CDR1 is SNHLY and CDR2 is FYNNEI in the germline V gene. The CDR3 here is CASTTKDGYTF. DNA for the CDR3: TGTGCCAGCACCACTAAAGATGGCTACACCTTC.

V usage is TRBV7-2 and J usage is TRBJ2-7; 7 nucleotides agree with TRBD2. Germline CDR1 reads SGHTA; CDR2 reads FQGNSA. This CDR3 contains 14 residues. V dropped 4 bases and J dropped 7; count of bases not matched to a gene: 10. The DNA of the CDR3 is TGTGCCAGCAGCTACCTGGGGGGGTCGTGGGAGCAGTACTTC. It yields the protein CASSYLGGSWEQYF.

This clone was observed a few times. The chain links TRBV5-1 to TRBJ2-2; 8 bases align to TRBD2. This CDR3 spans 13 amino acids. CDR1 is SGHRS, CDR2 YFSETQ, per germline. The V and J ends lost 4 bases and 5 bases, in that order; junction bases with no gene match: 1. Written as DNA, the CDR3 is TGCGCCAGCAGCCCGGGAGGGACCGGGGAGCTGTTTTTT. This encodes CASSPGGTGELFF.

This chain uses TRBV3-1 (or the pseudogene TRBV3-2) with TRBJ1-1; D gene unclear. V lost 1 base, J lost 11 bases, and 11 bases lay in between. The CDR3 length is 12 residues. From germline, CDR1 is LGHDT and CDR2 YNNKEL (reference sequence). The CDR3 spells CASSQGVGRAFF. The CDR3 region has the DNA TGTGCCAGCAGCCAAGGGGTGGGCCGCGCTTTCTTT.

The genes are TRBV5-4 and TRBJ1-2, with 12 bases that match TRBD1. Germline CDR1 and CDR2: SGHNT and YYREEE (reference sequence). The junction had 4 bases not matched to a gene; V was cut back by 3 bases and J by 4 bases. The CDR3 sequence is 15 residues long. CDR3: CASSWGQGATYGYTF. The CDR3 region has the DNA TGTGCCAGCAGCTGGGGACAGGGGGCCACCTATGGCTACACCTTC.

The chain combines TRBV4-3 with TRBJ2-7; D may be TRBD2 (6 bases). This CDR3 region has 14 residues. Germline V gives CDR1 LGHNA, CDR2 YSLEER. V was pared by 5 bases and J by 3 bases, with 14 bases between. The chain's CDR3 is CASSKGAGFYEQYF. CDR3 in DNA: TGCGCCAGCAGCAAAGGGGCGGGATTCTACGAGCAGTACTTC.

The chain joins TRBV11-1 to TRBJ2-3; D remains ambiguous. The germline V and J ends were trimmed by 5 bases and 3 bases, with 12 bases remaining between them. Germline V gene sequence: CDR1 SGHAT, CDR2 FQDESV (reference sequence). There are 14 residues in the CDR3. The CDR3 region has the DNA TGTGCCAGCAGCCCGGGTTTTGGGACAGATACGCAGTATTTT. Protein: CASSPGFGTDTQYF.

This chain uses TRBV9 with TRBJ2-6; TRBD1 might be the D (6 bases). The V end was cut by 7 bases, the J end by 0 bases, with 23 bases between. Germline CDR1 and CDR2: SGDLS and YYNGEE. The CDR3 has 19 residues. CDR3 nucleotide sequence: TGTGCCAGCGGACGGAGAGGGGGACACGACTACTCTGGGGCCAACGTCCTGACTTTC. Translating gives CASGRRGGHDYSGANVLTF.

Concerning this clone: Distinct nucleotide sequences in the sample also encode this CDR3. This chain links TRBV14 with TRBJ1-2, with D uncertain. Trimming took 4 bases from V and 4 from J, leaving 7 bases between them. The germline V gene encodes CDR1 SGHDN and CDR2 FVKESK. CDR3 length equals 12 residues. CDR3 region: CASSPSSYGYTF. The CDR3 DNA follows: TGTGCCAGCAGCCCCTCCAGCTATGGCTACACCTTC. The full variable domain, its missing parts supplied by reference TRBV14 and TRBJ1-2, is EAGVTQFPSHSVIEKGQTVTLRCDPISGHDNLYWYRRVMGKEIKFLLHFVKESKQDESGMPNNRFLAERTGGTYSTLKVQPAELEDSGVYFCASSPSSYGYTFGSGTRLTVV.

The V call is TRBV7-9, the J call TRBJ1-1; 7 bases are a match to TRBD1. V lost 4 bases and J lost 4; bases outside the gene matches: 12. The CDR3 spans 16 residues. The germline V gene has CDR1 SEHNR and CDR2 FQNEAQ (reference sequence). CDR3 nucleotides: TGTGCCAGCAGCTGGGGGACAGCTGAGCGAGGCACTGAAGCTTTCTTT. This encodes CASSWGTAERGTEAFF.

The gene calls are TRBV5-4 and TRBJ2-1, with a possible D match to TRBD1 (8 bases). Germline V gene sequence: CDR1 SGHNT, CDR2 YYREEE (reference sequence). CDR3 length: 13 residues. V shed 4 bases and J shed 6 bases, with 11 bases lying between them. CDR3 nucleotide sequence: TGTGCCAGCAGCACAGGGGGGGGCAATGAGCAGTTCTTC. Amino acids: CASSTGGGNEQFF.